The clone carrying this T cell receptor (beta chain) was counted at least ten times. RNA transcripts were the template for amplifying TCR beta CDR3 regions. In the first-round RT-PCR of the TCR CDR3, the HTBI primer set was used. TCRdb processed the multiplex PCR reads anew with MiXCR; each CDR3 protein has one entry. The table records under 350,000 distinct CDR3 sequences, 13% of them present only once. The data stem from a study of T cells in Graves' hyperthyroidism and ophthalmopathy. This CDR3 is 11 amino acids long. Trimming took 3 bases from V and 8 from J, leaving 7 bases between them. Sample: blood. The TCR was taken from a woman aged 25 to 39 with Graves' hyperthyroidism that later progressed to Graves' ophthalmopathy. The chain joins TRBV12-3 or TRBV12-4 to TRBJ1-2; D is unclear. The CDR3: CASSFGAGYTF. CDR3 in DNA: TGTGCCAGCAGTTTTGGCGCGGGCTACACCTTC.